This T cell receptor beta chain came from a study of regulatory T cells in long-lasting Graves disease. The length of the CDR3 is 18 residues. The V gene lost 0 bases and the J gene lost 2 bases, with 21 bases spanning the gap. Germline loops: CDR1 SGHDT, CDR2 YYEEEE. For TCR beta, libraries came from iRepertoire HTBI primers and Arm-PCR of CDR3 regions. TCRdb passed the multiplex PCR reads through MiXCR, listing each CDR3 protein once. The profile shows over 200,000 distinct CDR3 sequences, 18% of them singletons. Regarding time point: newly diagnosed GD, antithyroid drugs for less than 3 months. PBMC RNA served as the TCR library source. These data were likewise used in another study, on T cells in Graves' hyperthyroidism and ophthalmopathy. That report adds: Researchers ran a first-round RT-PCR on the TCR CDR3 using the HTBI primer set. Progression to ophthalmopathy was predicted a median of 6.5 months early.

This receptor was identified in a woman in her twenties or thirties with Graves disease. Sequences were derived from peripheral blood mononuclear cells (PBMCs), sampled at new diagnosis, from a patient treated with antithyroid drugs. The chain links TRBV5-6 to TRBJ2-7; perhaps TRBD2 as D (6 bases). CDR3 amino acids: CASSLAVEGGSRTYEQYF. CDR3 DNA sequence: TGTGCCAGCAGCTTGGCTGTGGAGGGTGGCAGCCGAACCTACGAGCAGTACTTC. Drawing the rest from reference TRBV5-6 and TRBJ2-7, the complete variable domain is DAGVTQSPTHLIKTRGQQVTLRCSPKSGHDTVSWYQQALGQGPQFIFQYYEEEERQRGNFPDRFSGHQFPNYSSELNVNALLLGDSALYLCASSLAVEGGSRTYEQYFGPGTRLTVT.